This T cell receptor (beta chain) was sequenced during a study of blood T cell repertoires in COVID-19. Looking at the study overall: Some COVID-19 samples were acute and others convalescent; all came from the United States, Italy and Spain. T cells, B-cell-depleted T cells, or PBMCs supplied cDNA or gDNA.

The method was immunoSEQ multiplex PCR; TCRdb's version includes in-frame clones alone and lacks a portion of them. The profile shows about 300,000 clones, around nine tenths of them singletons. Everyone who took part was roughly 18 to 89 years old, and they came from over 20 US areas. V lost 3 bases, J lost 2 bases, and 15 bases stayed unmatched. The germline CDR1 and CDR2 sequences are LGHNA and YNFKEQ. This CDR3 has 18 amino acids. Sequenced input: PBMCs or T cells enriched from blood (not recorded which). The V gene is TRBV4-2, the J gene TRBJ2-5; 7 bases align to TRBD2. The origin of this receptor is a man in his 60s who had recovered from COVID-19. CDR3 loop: CASSHGGSSLSWQETQYF. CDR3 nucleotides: TGTGCCAGCAGCCACGGGGGGAGTAGTCTGTCTTGGCAAGAGACCCAGTACTTC.